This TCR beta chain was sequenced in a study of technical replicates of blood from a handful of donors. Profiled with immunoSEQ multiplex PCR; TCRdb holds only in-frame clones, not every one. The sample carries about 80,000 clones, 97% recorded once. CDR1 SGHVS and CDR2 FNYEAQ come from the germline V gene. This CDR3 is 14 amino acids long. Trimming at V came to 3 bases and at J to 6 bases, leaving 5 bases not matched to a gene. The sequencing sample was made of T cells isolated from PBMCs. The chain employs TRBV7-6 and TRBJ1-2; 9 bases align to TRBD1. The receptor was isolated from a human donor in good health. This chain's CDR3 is CASSFGQGINGYTF. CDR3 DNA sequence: TGTGCCAGCAGCTTTGGACAGGGGATTAATGGCTACACCTTC.